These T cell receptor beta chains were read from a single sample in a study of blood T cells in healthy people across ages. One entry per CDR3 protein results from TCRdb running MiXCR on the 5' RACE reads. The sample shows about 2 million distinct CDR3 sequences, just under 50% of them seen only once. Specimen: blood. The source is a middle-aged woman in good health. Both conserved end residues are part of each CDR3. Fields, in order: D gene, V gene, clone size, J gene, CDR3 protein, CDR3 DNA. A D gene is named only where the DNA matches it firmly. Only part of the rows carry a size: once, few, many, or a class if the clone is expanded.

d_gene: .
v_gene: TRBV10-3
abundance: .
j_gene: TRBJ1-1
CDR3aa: CAISESEENTEAFF
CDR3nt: TGTGCCATCAGTGAGTCGGAGGAGAACACTGAAGCTTTCTTT

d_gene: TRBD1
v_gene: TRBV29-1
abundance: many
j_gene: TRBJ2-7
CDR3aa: CSVAGQGSYEQYF
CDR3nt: TGCAGCGTTGCGGGACAGGGATCCTACGAGCAGTACTTC

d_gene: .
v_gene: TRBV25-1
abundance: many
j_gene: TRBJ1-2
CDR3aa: CASSTSANYGYTF
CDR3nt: TGTGCCAGCAGTACCTCAGCTAACTATGGCTACACCTTC

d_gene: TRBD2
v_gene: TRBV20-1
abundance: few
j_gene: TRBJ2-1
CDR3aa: CSAASGGAVYEQFF
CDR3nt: TGCAGTGCTGCTAGCGGGGGGGCCGTTTATGAGCAGTTCTTC

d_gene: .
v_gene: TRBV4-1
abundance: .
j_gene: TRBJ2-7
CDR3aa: CASSTLTTYEQYF
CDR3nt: TGCGCCAGCAGCACCCTTACGACATACGAGCAGTACTTC

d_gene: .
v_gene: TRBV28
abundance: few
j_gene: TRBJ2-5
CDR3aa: CASKVTGETQYF
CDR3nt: TGTGCCAGCAAGGTGACAGGAGAGACCCAGTACTTC

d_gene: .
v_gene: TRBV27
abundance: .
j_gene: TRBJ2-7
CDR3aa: CASARQGTYEQYF
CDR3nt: TGTGCCAGCGCCCGGCAGGGCACCTACGAGCAGTACTTC

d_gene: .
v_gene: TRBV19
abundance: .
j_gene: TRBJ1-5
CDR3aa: CTSSIPRERSNQPQHF
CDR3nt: TGTACCAGTAGTATACCCAGGGAGCGCAGCAATCAGCCCCAGCATTTT

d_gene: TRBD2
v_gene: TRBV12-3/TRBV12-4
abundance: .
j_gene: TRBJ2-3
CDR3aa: CASRSPGRDSSTDTRYF
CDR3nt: TGTGCCAGCAGATCCCCGGGGAGGGACTCATCTACAGATACGCGGTATTTT

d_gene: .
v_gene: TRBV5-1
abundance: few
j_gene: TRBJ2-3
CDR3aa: CASSLAGHDTDTQYF
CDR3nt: TGCGCCAGCAGCTTGGCGGGTCATGACACAGATACGCAGTATTTT

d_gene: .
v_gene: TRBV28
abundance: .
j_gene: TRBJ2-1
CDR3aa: CASSLSTPAAEQFF
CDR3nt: TGTGCCAGCAGTTTATCGACCCCAGCGGCTGAGCAGTTCTTC

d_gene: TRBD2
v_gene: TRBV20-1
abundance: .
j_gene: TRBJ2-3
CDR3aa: CSAGRLAGVRRIGTDTQYF
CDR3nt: TGCAGTGCCGGCAGACTAGCGGGGGTCCGCCGAATTGGCACAGATACGCAGTATTTT

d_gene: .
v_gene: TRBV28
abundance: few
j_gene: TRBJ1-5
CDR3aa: CASRSSDQPQHF
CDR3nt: TGTGCCAGCAGGAGTAGTGACCAGCCCCAGCATTTT

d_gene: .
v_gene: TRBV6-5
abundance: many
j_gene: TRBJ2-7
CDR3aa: CASSYSRRTSSYEQYF
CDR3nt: TGTGCCAGCAGTTACTCGAGGCGGACCAGCTCCTACGAGCAGTACTTC

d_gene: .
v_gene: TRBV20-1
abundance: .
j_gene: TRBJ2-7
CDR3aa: CSVVGGTSYEQYF
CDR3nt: TGCAGTGTAGTGGGGGGAACCTCCTACGAGCAGTACTTC

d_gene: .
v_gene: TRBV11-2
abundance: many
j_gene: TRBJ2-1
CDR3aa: CASVEGGASYNEQFF
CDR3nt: TGTGCCAGCGTTGAAGGGGGGGCATCCTACAATGAGCAGTTCTTC